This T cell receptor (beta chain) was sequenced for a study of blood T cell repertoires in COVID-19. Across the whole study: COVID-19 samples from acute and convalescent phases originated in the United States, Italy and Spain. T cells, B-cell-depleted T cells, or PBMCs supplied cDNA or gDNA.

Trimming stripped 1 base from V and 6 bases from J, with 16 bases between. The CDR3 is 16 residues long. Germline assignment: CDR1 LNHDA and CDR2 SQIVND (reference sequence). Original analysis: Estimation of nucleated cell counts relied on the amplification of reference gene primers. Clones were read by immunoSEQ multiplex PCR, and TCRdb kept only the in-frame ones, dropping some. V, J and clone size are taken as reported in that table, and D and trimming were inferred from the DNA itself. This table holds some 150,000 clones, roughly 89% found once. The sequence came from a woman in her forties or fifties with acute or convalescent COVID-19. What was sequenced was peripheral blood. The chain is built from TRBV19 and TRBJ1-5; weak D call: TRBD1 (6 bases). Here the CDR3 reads CASSIVRTVFGQPQHF. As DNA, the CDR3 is TGTGCCAGTAGTATAGTCCGGACAGTTTTTGGTCAGCCCCAGCATTTT.